This T cell receptor (beta chain) was sequenced during a study of shared clonotypes between healthy human individuals. Details on this clone: No antigen is known for it.

Study-wide points: A limitation of the genetic and exposure-history diversity represented arose from few donors.

Clones were read by immunoSEQ multiplex PCR, and TCRdb kept only the in-frame ones, dropping some. Found here are roughly 2,000,000 clones, approximately 92% of them singletons; the top ten hold under 2%. Naivety among CD8 cells was defined by CD45RO negativity and positive CCR7 selection, thereby excluding terminally differentiated effector memory CD45RA+ cells. The CDR3 extends over 14 amino acids. V was clipped by 5 bases and J by 1 base, with 11 bases between them. Germline V gene data show CDR1 as LGHNA and CDR2 as YSLEER. The V and J genes are TRBV4-3 and TRBJ1-1, with D possibly TRBD1 on 6 matching bases. The sample consisted of naive CD8+ T cells from PBMCs. The sequence came from a man aged 18 to 29 in good health. Some clones in this sample may be carry-over from other donors' samples. The DNA for the CDR3 is TGCGCCAGCAGCACTCGGGACAAGAACACTGAAGCTTTCTTT. Amino acid sequence: CASSTRDKNTEAFF.